Below, one TCR beta chain is given with its context. This sample was taken from a study of T-cell reconstitution after alpha-beta-depleted transplantation in children. V lost 1 base to trimming and J lost 6 bases, with 19 bases between them. CDR3 size: 16 residues. The germline V gene has CDR1 SGHAT and CDR2 FQNNGV. Preparation of the TCRbeta library was carried out with unique molecular identifiers. TCRdb re-analysed the PCR reads in MiXCR, keeping a single row per CDR3 protein. The data contain approximately 400,000 distinct CDR3 sequences, approximately 11% of them singletons. The sample was PBMCs from the stem cell graft donor, taken from the stem cell graft. The V call is TRBV11-2, the J call TRBJ2-7; D is ambiguous. This clonotype originated in a human donor who donated a stem cell graft to a child with acute myeloid leukemia. The CDR3 protein is CASSLALGSSGREQYF. In nucleotides, the CDR3 is TGTGCCAGCAGCTTAGCCCTGGGGTCATCAGGTCGCGAGCAGTACTTC.